Listed here is a single T cell receptor (beta chain). This sample is drawn from a study of CD8 T cells in Susac syndrome. The CDR3 is 16 residues long. Germline V CDR1 and CDR2: SQVTM, ANQGSEA. V lost 4 bases and J lost 6; bases outside the gene matches: 14. RNA was extracted with the RNeasy kit, and a quantity of roughly 0.5 to 1 ug was reverse transcribed using random hexamers. A multiplex approach, immunoSEQ multiplex PCR, amplified TCR beta CDR3 across 54 Vbeta and 13 Jbeta. TCRdb processed the immunoSEQ multiplex PCR reads anew with MiXCR; each CDR3 protein has one entry. Of 65,000 to 100,000 distinct CDR3 sequences listed, roughly 96% were seen once; the top ten hold more than 0.35%. The authors sequenced TCR beta from blood CD8+ and CD4+ T cells.

This TCR was recovered from a human donor with Susac syndrome. The rearrangement links TRBV29-1 to TRBJ2-4; 8 nucleotides match TRBD1. Sequencing input: CD8+ T cells from PBMCs. CDR3 DNA: TGCAGCGTTGTGGACAGGGAGGTCCCTCCAACAAACATTCAGTACTTC. This codes for CSVVDREVPPTNIQYF.